This T cell receptor (beta chain) was retrieved from a study of human T cells and chemical hapten exposure. Background on the study: Patients, largely female, had alopecia areata, totalis or universalis.

Concerning this clonotype itself: What it binds is unknown.

In the library, unique molecular identifiers were attached to individual cDNA molecules. TCRdb reprocessed the RACE reads via MiXCR and lists one record per CDR3 protein. The table has tens of thousands of distinct CDR3 sequences, more than 8% seen once; the top ten hold roughly 6.6%. The CDR3 spans 13 residues. Deletions cut 0 bases from V and 3 bases from J, with 4 bases between. Germline CDR1 is SGDLS and CDR2 is YYNGEE. Findings and limits, study-wide: Counts of TCRs above 1 in 1000 frequency stayed unchanged with DPC sensitization.

Regarding time point: patch test 2, 6 weeks after DPC sensitization. Documented treatment: therapeutic diphenylcyclopropenone sensitization with weekly scalp DPC. The study drew its donors from alopecia patients who were 18 to 70 years old and suitable for DPC. Sample: whole blood, taken in connection with sensitization to the hapten diphenylcyclopropenone (DPC). The chain carries TRBV9 and TRBJ1-5; no definite D call. The clonotype comes from a man aged 30 to 45 with alopecia areata. Some clones in this sample may be carry-over from other donors' samples. The CDR3 coding sequence is TGTGCCAGCAGCGTAGGAGCCAATCAGCCCCAGCATTTT. It encodes CASSVGANQPQHF.